One sample yielded the 8 T cell receptor beta chains listed below, sequenced in a study of shared clonotypes between healthy human individuals. CD45RO-negative cells were positively selected for CCR7, leaving out terminally differentiated effector memory CD45RA+ cells. Profiled with immunoSEQ multiplex PCR; TCRdb holds only in-frame clones, not every one. The table lists 750,000 to 1,000,000 clones, around 93% of them singletons. The sample taken for sequencing was naive CD8+ T cells sorted from blood. These receptors came from a man aged 25 to 45 in good health.

The CDR3 region is CASSLTGRPYEQYF. CDR3 DNA: TGTGCCAGCAGCTTAACAGGACGGCCCTACGAGCAGTACTTC. This rearrangement joins TRBV11-2 to TRBJ2-7; a possible D gene is TRBD1 (5 bases). The CDR3 loop spans 14 amino acids. V shed 2 bases and J shed 2 bases, with 10 bases lying between them. The germline V gene has CDR1 SGHAT and CDR2 FQNNGV.

The chain has TRBV6-5 and TRBJ2-1; D not certain. CDR1 and CDR2 (germline): MNHEY, SVGAGI. This CDR3 is 15 amino acids long. V was clipped by 6 bases and J by 0 bases, with 12 bases between them. The CDR3 loop reads CASSPLGVSYNEQFF. CDR3 bases: TGTGCCAGCAGCCCCCTGGGCGTCTCCTACAATGAGCAGTTCTTC.

This clone was found once. V and J are TRBV16 and TRBJ1-2; TRBD1 might be the D (5 bases). The CDR3 totals 16 residues. Germline values: CDR1 KGHSY, CDR2 FQNENV. Trimming cost V 3 bases and J 0 bases, with 14 bases left between them. The CDR3 region has the DNA TGTGCCAGCAGCCATGTCCCAGCAGGGACTAACTATGGCTACACCTTC. It encodes CASSHVPAGTNYGYTF.

The genes are TRBV18 and TRBJ2-1; D uncertain. The germline gives CDR1 KGHSH, CDR2 LQKENI. Trimming took 0 bases from V and 0 from J, leaving 6 bases between them. The CDR3 has 15 amino acids. The CDR3 region is CASSPPLYSYNEQFF. The CDR3 bases are TGTGCCAGCTCACCACCACTCTACTCCTACAATGAGCAGTTCTTC.

This clone was seen once. The chain recombines TRBV29-1 with TRBJ2-7, with 8 positions matching TRBD1. J lost 2 bases, V lost 3 bases, and 6 bases had no gene match. The CDR3 has 14 residues. Germline V gene sequence: CDR1 SQVTM, CDR2 ANQGSEA. DNA of the CDR3: TGCAGCGTTGAGGAGCCAGGGGGCACCTACGAGCAGTACTTC. Translation gives CSVEEPGGTYEQYF.

The V gene is TRBV5-4, the J gene TRBJ1-1; D remains ambiguous. Germline V CDR1 and CDR2: SGHNT, YYREEE (reference sequence). The CDR3 has 15 amino acids. V lost 2 bases, J lost 4 bases, and 15 bases lay in between. This CDR3 is CASSLFEDSVTEAFF. The CDR3 DNA sequence: TGTGCCAGCAGCTTATTCGAGGATTCCGTCACTGAAGCTTTCTTT.

The CDR3 here is CATSIAGGYSNQPQHF. In DNA form, the CDR3 reads TGTGCCACCAGCATCGCAGGCGGCTATAGCAATCAGCCCCAGCATTTT. V usage is TRBV15 and J usage is TRBJ1-5, with D uncertain. The germline V gene has CDR1 LNHNV and CDR2 YYDKDF (reference sequence). The CDR3 length is 16 residues. The V gene lost 4 bases and the J gene lost 0 bases, with 13 bases spanning the gap. Looking up the rest from reference TRBV15 and TRBJ1-5 gives the full variable domain: DAMVIQNPRYQVTQFGKPVTLSCSQTLNHNVMYWYQQKSSQAPKLLFHYYDKDFNNEADTPDNFQSRRPNTSFCFLDIRSPGLGDTAMYLCATSIAGGYSNQPQHFGDGTRLSIL.

V usage is TRBV5-8 and J usage is TRBJ2-5; TRBD2 might be the D (5 bases). V lost 7 bases to trimming and J lost 0 bases, with 13 bases between them. Germline loops: CDR1 SGHTS, CDR2 YDEGEE. This CDR3 comprises 14 residues. The CDR3 region has the DNA TGTGCCAGCCATAATAGGAGGTACCAAGAGACCCAGTACTTC. It codes for CASHNRRYQETQYF.